This T cell receptor beta chain was sequenced for a study of shared clonotypes between healthy human individuals. Notes on the study in general: Only blood was sampled, and tissue TCR repertoires likely differ from blood ones.

V was pared by 6 bases and J by 7 bases, with 9 bases of the junction left unmatched. This CDR3 contains 14 residues. Per the germline V gene, CDR1 is MNHEY and CDR2 is SMNVEV (reference sequence). A note on this clone: Its target is not known.

When replicate PCRs were run on sorted subsets, they used around 0.2 ug DNA, about 30,000 T cell genomes. Profiled with immunoSEQ multiplex PCR; TCRdb holds only in-frame clones, not every one. Of some 1,400,000 clones detected, roughly 96% appear once; the ten largest clones hold 1% to 1.5%. Sequencing was carried out using naive CD4+ T cells sorted from blood. Subset reported: CD45RA+ positively selected. The receptor was isolated from a man aged 30 to 39 in good health. The chain combines TRBV27 with TRBJ1-5; 7 bases line up with TRBD1. CDR3 nucleotides: TGTGCCAGCAGCCAGACAGGGTATGAACAGCCCCAGCATTTT. As protein: CASSQTGYEQPQHF.